A few counts support the clone carrying this TCR beta chain. Study processing details: Reference gene primers were amplified, and this amplification served to estimate nucleated cell counts. TCRdb's table, derived via immunoSEQ multiplex PCR, lists solely in-frame clones and lacks some. V, J and clone size are those of that table, while D and trimming were read from the DNA. The sample includes under 200,000 clones, more than 75% of them seen just once. The data are from a study of blood T cell repertoires in COVID-19. The wider study: Italy, Spain and the United States were the sources of the convalescent and acute COVID-19 samples.

The source of this sequence is a woman older than 75 with acute or convalescent COVID-19. Sequenced input: peripheral blood.

CDR3 in DNA: TGTGCCAGCAGTTACCACAACCAGGGAGGAGGATATGGCTACACCTTC. It encodes CASSYHNQGGGYGYTF. The gene calls are TRBV6-2 or TRBV6-3 and TRBJ1-2; possibly TRBD1 for D (5 bases). The CDR3 covers 16 residues. CDR1 MNHEY and CDR2 SVGEGT come from the germline V gene. Trimming left V 2 bases short and J 5 bases short, with 18 bases between.